This T cell receptor (beta chain) was obtained from a study of Ad26.COV2.S vaccination and SARS-CoV-2 variants. The wider study: The donor participated in the COV1001 trial, in its Ad26.COV2.S arm.

Notes on the study in general: The TCR breadth and depth analyses may have understated or missed part of the total T cell responses. It was reported that spike-specific CD8+ and CD4+ T cell responses were substantially broad after vaccination.

This sample's treatment: roughly 19 received Ad26.COV2.S at low or high dose, single or two shots; 5 received placebo; per-sample allocation not given. Sample collection was performed on day 63 after the first vaccine or placebo injection. Vaccination used an Ad26 vector expressing Wuhan-strain SARS-CoV-2 spike. In the case of this clone: What it recognizes is unknown.

Generated by immunoSEQ multiplex PCR, the TCRdb table keeps only in-frame clones and is missing some. The table includes roughly 390,000 clones, around nine tenths detected once. The CDR3 length is 18 residues. Trimming removed 1 base from V and 10 bases from J, with 26 bases in between. Germline V gene lookup returns CDR1 MNHNS and CDR2 SASEGT. Sample: peripheral blood, taken in a trial of Ad26.COV2.S vaccine versus placebo. The genes are TRBV6-1 and TRBJ2-1, with D tentatively TRBD1 (6 bases). The source is a person aged 18-65 years who received the Ad26.COV2.S COVID-19 vaccine or a placebo. CDR3 amino acids: CASSEVGGNLGSRGEQFF. CDR3 sequence (DNA): TGTGCCAGCAGTGAAGTAGGGGGAAACCTGGGAAGCAGAGGGGAGCAGTTCTTC.